Presented here are 30 T cell receptor beta chains from one specimen sequenced in a study of vaccination and CD4 T cells after COVID-19. The treatment was: 10-day PBMC culture with coronavirus spike peptide pools or control peptides (ViraFEST assay). Cultured CD4+ T-cell DNA underwent Oncomine TCR Beta short-read sequencing. TCRdb processed the PCR reads anew with MiXCR; each CDR3 protein has one entry. The repertoire includes some 15,000 distinct CDR3 sequences, roughly a fifth of them detected once, and 12% sits in the top ten. Antigens of these TCRs are unknown. The sequencing used CD4+ T cells from blood, cultured in vitro, collected before SARS-CoV-2 vaccination. The receptors originated from a human donor who received a COVID-19 vaccine.

The J gene is TRBJ1-2, the V gene TRBV18; D remains ambiguous. The ends were cut back, 2 bases at V and 8 bases at J, with 12 bases in the middle. Germline-derived CDR1 and CDR2 are KGHSH and LQKENI. The CDR3 length is 13 residues. This CDR3 reads CASSPEQSEGYTF. Written as DNA, the CDR3 is TGTGCCAGCTCACCAGAACAATCCGAGGGCTACACCTTC.

By proportion, this clonotype is medium-sized. The chain has TRBV10-1 and TRBJ1-5; 9 nucleotides line up with TRBD1. The J segment lost 4 bases and the V segment lost 0 bases, leaving 22 bases of the junction unmatched. Germline CDR1 and CDR2: WNHNN and SYGVQD (reference sequence). This CDR3 is built from 22 residues. Here the CDR3 reads CASSESTDSGTGYGEMNQPQHF. The CDR3, as DNA: TGCGCCAGCAGTGAGTCGACCGACTCGGGGACAGGGTATGGTGAGATGAATCAGCCCCAGCATTTT.

This clonotype turned up a few times. The rearrangement joins TRBV7-2 to TRBJ2-5; D is ambiguous. CDR1 and CDR2 (germline): SGHTA, FQGNSA. V was cut by 5 bases and J by 5 bases, with 18 bases left in between. CDR3 length: 15 residues. The CDR3 region is CASSPVPQVRETQYF. CDR3 in DNA: TGTGCCAGCAGCCCGGTACCCCAGGTGAGGGAGACCCAGTACTTC.

V gene TRBV6-1 combines with J gene TRBJ1-1, with TRBD1 matching over 9 bases. Trimming took 8 bases from V and 5 from J; bases not matched to a gene: 12. Germline values: CDR1 MNHNS, CDR2 SASEGT. The CDR3 consists of 15 residues. The CDR3, as DNA: TGTGCCAGCTACCACCCCGGGACAGGGAAAACTGAAGCTTTCTTT. Protein product: CASYHPGTGKTEAFF.

V gene TRBV10-3 combines with J gene TRBJ2-2; weak D call: TRBD1 (7 bases). CDR1 is ENHRY and CDR2 is SYGVKD in the germline V gene. Trimming left V 10 bases short and J 0 bases short, with 24 bases between. This CDR3 has 18 residues. The CDR3 here is CATLRTPGGTANTGELFF. The CDR3 DNA is TGTGCCACGCTTAGAACCCCAGGAGGGACAGCGAACACCGGGGAGCTGTTTTTT.

There are a few counts of this clonotype. V usage is TRBV19 and J usage is TRBJ1-5; D is undetermined. Deletions cut 7 bases from V and 3 bases from J, with 13 bases between. This CDR3 is 14 amino acids long. Germline CDR1 and CDR2: LNHDA and SQIVND (reference sequence). The CDR3 bases are TGTGCCAGTACGGTAGGCGGATTCAATCAGCCCCAGCATTTT. Translated, it gives CASTVGGFNQPQHF.

This clonotype was counted a few times. This chain connects TRBV15 to TRBJ2-7; D is perhaps TRBD1 (7 bases). V was trimmed by 4 bases and J by 3 bases, leaving 22 bases between them. Germline values: CDR1 LNHNV, CDR2 YYDKDF (reference sequence). This CDR3 region has 17 residues. CDR3 sequence: CATSKEGGTAHIYEQYF. DNA for the CDR3: TGTGCCACCAGCAAGGAAGGAGGGACAGCCCACATCTACGAGCAGTACTTC. Complete variable domain (other parts from reference TRBV15 and TRBJ2-7): DAMVIQNPRYQVTQFGKPVTLSCSQTLNHNVMYWYQQKSSQAPKLLFHYYDKDFNNEADTPDNFQSRRPNTSFCFLDIRSPGLGDTAMYLCATSKEGGTAHIYEQYFGPGTRLTVT.

This chain uses TRBV6-4 with TRBJ1-5; D perhaps matches TRBD1 (5 bases). The CDR3 runs 15 residues. Trimming removed 3 bases from V and 6 bases from J, with 15 bases in between. Germline V lookup: CDR1 MRHNA, CDR2 SNTAGT. The CDR3 coding sequence is TGTGCCAGCAGTGAGGAGGGAGGGGTCGGTCAGCCCCAGCATTTT. It yields the protein CASSEEGGVGQPQHF.

The chain couples TRBV6-2 or TRBV6-3 to TRBJ1-2, with D unresolved. From germline, CDR1 is MNHEY and CDR2 SVGEGT. V lost 6 bases and J 4 bases, leaving 21 bases between the germline ends. CDR3 length: 16 amino acids. CDR3 residues: CASSPSSQLHPYGYTF. The DNA of the CDR3 is TGTGCCAGCAGCCCATCGTCACAGCTACATCCCTATGGCTACACCTTC.

The chain joins TRBV2 to TRBJ1-1; TRBD1 matches 7 bases. Looked up from germline, CDR1 is SNHLY and CDR2 is FYNNEI. After removal of 7 bases from V and 7 bases from J, the junction contained 9 bases not matched to a gene. This CDR3 is built from 13 residues. CDR3 sequence (DNA): TGTGCCAGCAAATGGGACAGCTCCCTTGAAGCTTTCTTT. This encodes CASKWDSSLEAFF.

The chain has TRBV5-4 and TRBJ2-7, with TRBD2 identical over 9 bases. The trim removed 1 base at V and 0 bases at J, leaving 11 bases unmatched. Germline CDR1 is SGHNT and CDR2 is YYREEE (reference sequence). The length of the CDR3 is 18 residues. Here the CDR3 reads CASSLRGGGASNSYEQYF. The DNA of the CDR3 is TGTGCCAGCAGCTTGAGGGGCGGGGGGGCGTCTAACTCCTACGAGCAGTACTTC.

The chain joins TRBV20-1 to TRBJ2-2, with 8 bases that match TRBD1. Germline V gene sequence: CDR1 DFQATT, CDR2 SNEGSKA (reference sequence). With V trimmed by 5 bases and J by 8 bases, 13 bases remained unmatched. The CDR3 extends over 15 amino acids. The CDR3 reads CSAYSDRGIRGELFF. The CDR3 coding sequence is TGCAGTGCTTATTCAGACAGGGGAATTAGGGGGGAGCTGTTTTTT.

This clonotype has a handful of counts. The chain carries TRBV6-5 and TRBJ2-7; no reliable D call. This CDR3 contains 13 residues. CDR1 and CDR2 from the germline V gene are MNHEY and SVGAGI. The V gene lost 0 bases and the J gene lost 3 bases, with 6 bases spanning the gap. Here the CDR3 reads CASSYSKGYEQYF. The CDR3 coding sequence is TGTGCCAGCAGTTACTCCAAGGGCTACGAGCAGTACTTC.

There are a few counts of this clonotype. The rearrangement uses TRBV6-1 and TRBJ2-5, with 9 bases lining up with TRBD1. V was pared by 4 bases and J by 1 base, with 1 base of the junction left unmatched. The CDR3 contains 14 residues. Germline-derived CDR1 and CDR2 are MNHNS and SASEGT. The CDR3 region is CASSATGGQETQYF. In DNA form, the CDR3 reads TGTGCCAGCAGTGCGACAGGGGGCCAAGAGACCCAGTACTTC.

V gene TRBV29-1 combines with J gene TRBJ2-5; 9 nucleotides match TRBD1. The germline V gene encodes CDR1 SQVTM and CDR2 ANQGSEA. The V segment lost 7 bases and the J segment 5 bases; nucleotides outside the gene matches: 5. The CDR3 extends over 12 amino acids. The CDR3 here is CSAGTGLETQYF. In DNA, the CDR3 is TGCAGCGCCGGGACAGGGTTGGAGACCCAGTACTTC.

The rearrangement uses TRBV12-3 or TRBV12-4 and TRBJ2-1; 8 bases are shared with TRBD2. With V trimmed by 0 bases and J by 4 bases, 5 bases remained unmatched. There are 16 residues in the CDR3. The CDR3 region is CASSLAAGGRYNEQFF. In DNA form, the CDR3 reads TGTGCCAGCAGTTTAGCGGCGGGGGGCCGATACAATGAGCAGTTCTTC.

The rearrangement links TRBV20-1 to TRBJ1-2; D gene ambiguous. Per germline, CDR1 DFQATT and CDR2 SNEGSKA (reference sequence). CDR3 length equals 12 residues. V was pared by 6 bases and J by 6 bases, with 14 bases between. The CDR3 reads CSARSSGDGYTF. The DNA of the CDR3 is TGCAGTGCGAGGAGCTCCGGGGATGGCTACACCTTC.

This clonotype was seen only a few times. The rearrangement joins TRBV5-1 to TRBJ2-3; D could derive from TRBD1 or TRBD2 (5 bases each). This CDR3 contains 13 residues. The germline V gene has CDR1 SGHRS and CDR2 YFSETQ. The ends were cut back, 6 bases at V and 2 bases at J, with 10 bases in the middle. DNA for the CDR3: TGCGCCAGCACAAAAGGGACCACAGATACGCAGTATTTT. Residues: CASTKGTTDTQYF. The full variable domain, with the rest looked up from reference TRBV5-1 and TRBJ2-3, is KAGVTQTPRYLIKTRGQQVTLSCSPISGHRSVSWYQQTPGQGLQFLFEYFSETQRNKGNFPGRFSGRQFSNSRSEMNVSTLELGDSALYLCASTKGTTDTQYFGPGTRLTVL.

Worth noting for this clonotype: Here the CDR3 omits its conserved ending phenylalanine or tryptophan, so a read error is the likely source. The V call is TRBV7-8, the J call TRBJ2-5; TRBD2 agrees at 8 bases. Germline CDR1 SGHVS, CDR2 FQNEAQ. The V gene end was trimmed by 5 bases and the J gene end by 5 bases; junction bases not matched to a gene: 7. The CDR3 runs 14 residues. The CDR3 nucleotides read TGTGCCAGCAGCCCATCGGGACTAGGGGAGACCCAGTACTTA. Protein: CASSPSGLGETQYL.

The chain couples TRBV7-2 to TRBJ2-1, with D maybe TRBD2 (6 bases). The ends were cut back, 5 bases at V and 6 bases at J, with 17 bases in the middle. This CDR3 spans 15 amino acids. Germline V gene data show CDR1 as SGHTA and CDR2 as FQGNSA. The CDR3 protein is CASSPGLGRGNEQFF. CDR3 coding DNA: TGTGCCAGCAGCCCGGGCTTGGGGCGGGGCAATGAGCAGTTCTTC.

V is TRBV5-4 and J is TRBJ2-3, with 7 bases that match TRBD2. This CDR3 region has 16 residues. J lost 0 bases, V lost 5 bases, and 9 bases had no gene match. The germline CDR1 and CDR2 sequences are SGHNT and YYREEE (reference sequence). This chain's CDR3 is CASRLDWGGSTDTQYF. The CDR3 DNA is TGTGCCAGCAGGCTGGATTGGGGGGGTAGCACAGATACGCAGTATTTT.

This clonotype has a single count. The gene calls are TRBV5-1 and TRBJ1-2; 7 bases line up with TRBD1. CDR1 is SGHRS, CDR2 YFSETQ, per germline. V shed 4 bases, J shed 7 bases, and the junction held 10 bases outside the gene matches. This CDR3 is 14 amino acids long. The CDR3 DNA sequence: TGCGCCAGCAGCCACAGCAGGGGGGCCGGTGGCTACACCTTC. This codes for CASSHSRGAGGYTF.

This clonotype appeared a few times. The chain combines TRBV6-1 with TRBJ2-7; 7 nucleotides agree with TRBD1. Germline lookup yields CDR1 MNHNS and CDR2 SASEGT. Trimming took 8 bases from V and 0 from J; bases not matched to a gene: 4. This CDR3 contains 13 residues. The CDR3 here is CASLRDSSYEQYF. CDR3 in DNA: TGTGCCAGCCTCCGGGACAGCTCCTACGAGCAGTACTTC.

This chain links TRBV6-1 with TRBJ2-7; D is undetermined. Germline CDR1 reads MNHNS; CDR2 reads SASEGT. Trimming stripped 7 bases from V and 1 base from J, with 14 bases between. The CDR3 covers 14 residues. The CDR3 DNA reads TGTGCCAGCACCTTGACGGTGCCTTCCTACGAGCAGTACTTC. Translating gives CASTLTVPSYEQYF.

J is TRBJ1-5 and V is TRBV6-1, with D tentatively TRBD1 (6 bases). The CDR3 totals 12 residues. Trimming removed 6 bases at V and 5 bases at J, with 8 bases between. CDR1 and CDR2 from the germline V gene are MNHNS and SASEGT. CDR3 nucleotide sequence: TGTGCCAGCAGGCAGGGGTATCAGCCCCAGCATTTT. This sequence encodes CASRQGYQPQHF.

The chain carries TRBV27 and TRBJ2-2, with 7 bases lining up with TRBD1. Germline CDR1 and CDR2: MNHEY and SMNVEV (reference sequence). V lost 3 bases and J lost 5; bases outside the gene matches: 9. The CDR3 spans 16 residues. The CDR3 sequence is CASSFSRQGRTGELFF. In DNA form, the CDR3 reads TGTGCCAGCAGTTTTTCCCGACAGGGTAGAACCGGGGAGCTGTTTTTT.

This clonotype was observed a handful of times. The rearrangement links TRBV20-1 to TRBJ1-6, with 8 positions matching TRBD1. This CDR3 is 14 amino acids long. V shed 2 bases and J 9 bases; nucleotides not matched to a gene: 6. CDR1 DFQATT and CDR2 SNEGSKA come from the germline V gene (reference sequence). The CDR3 protein is CSARPGQEVSPLHF. As DNA, the CDR3 is TGCAGTGCTAGACCGGGACAGGAGGTTTCACCCCTCCACTTT.

The chain uses TRBV7-8 and TRBJ2-1; either TRBD1 or TRBD2 may fit D (6 bases each). The germline V and J ends were trimmed by 0 bases and 4 bases, with 10 bases remaining between them. Germline values: CDR1 SGHVS, CDR2 FQNEAQ. The CDR3 totals 15 residues. CDR3 in DNA: TGTGCCAGCAGCTTAGCGCCGGGGGCTTACAATGAGCAGTTCTTC. This encodes CASSLAPGAYNEQFF.

This chain connects TRBV4-2 to TRBJ2-1; D uncertain. V lost 1 base to trimming and J lost 4 bases, with 11 bases between them. The CDR3 sequence is 15 residues long. Looked up from germline, CDR1 is LGHNA and CDR2 is YNFKEQ. The CDR3 loop is CASSQVVTDYNEQFF. The CDR3 DNA sequence: TGTGCCAGCAGCCAAGTCGTGACCGATTACAATGAGCAGTTCTTC.

This clonotype was counted a few times. This rearrangement joins TRBV19 to TRBJ1-5; 7 bases agree with TRBD1. V lost 9 bases, J lost 0 bases, and 8 bases stayed unmatched. The CDR3 contains 15 residues. The germline V gene encodes CDR1 LNHDA and CDR2 SQIVND (reference sequence). The DNA for the CDR3 is TGTGCCAGCGTGGGACAGACCTATAGCAATCAGCCCCAGCATTTT. Translating gives CASVGQTYSNQPQHF. The whole variable domain, remainder taken from reference TRBV19 and TRBJ1-5, is DGGITQSPKYLFRKEGQNVTLSCEQNLNHDAMYWYRQDPGQGLRLIYYSQIVNDFQKGDIAEGYSVSREKKESFPLTVTSAQKNPTAFYLCASVGQTYSNQPQHFGDGTRLSIL.